The clone carrying this T cell receptor (beta chain) qualifies as medium-sized. What it binds is not known. Study outcomes and limitations: Greatest tumor Treg TCR overlap was with tumor naive CD4+ cells. In terms of TCR gene usage, tumor memory CD4+ T cells clustered together with blood and lymph node memory CD4+ cells, as well as with lymph node naive CD4+ cells.

CD4+CD45RO+CD25- cells were isolated as memory CD4+ T cells. V was pared by 6 bases and J by 4 bases, with 15 bases between. The CDR3 has 14 residues. Constant-region reverse primers amplified full-length variable regions, followed by semi-nested Nested Universal Primer A PCR. TCRdb re-called the 5' RACE reads through MiXCR, storing one row per CDR3 protein. Here the sample spans thousands of distinct CDR3 sequences, 16% being singletons. Sequencing input: memory CD4+ T cells sorted from blood. Stated subset: memory CD4+ T cells, CD4+CD45RO+CD25-. The receptor was derived from a female donor with breast cancer. The chain is built from TRBV12-3 or TRBV12-4 and TRBJ1-1, with D perhaps matching TRBD1 (5 bases). CDR3 amino acids: CASSRLGGGTEAFF. The CDR3 DNA follows: TGTGCCAGCAGCCGCCTCGGCGGGGGCACTGAAGCTTTCTTT.